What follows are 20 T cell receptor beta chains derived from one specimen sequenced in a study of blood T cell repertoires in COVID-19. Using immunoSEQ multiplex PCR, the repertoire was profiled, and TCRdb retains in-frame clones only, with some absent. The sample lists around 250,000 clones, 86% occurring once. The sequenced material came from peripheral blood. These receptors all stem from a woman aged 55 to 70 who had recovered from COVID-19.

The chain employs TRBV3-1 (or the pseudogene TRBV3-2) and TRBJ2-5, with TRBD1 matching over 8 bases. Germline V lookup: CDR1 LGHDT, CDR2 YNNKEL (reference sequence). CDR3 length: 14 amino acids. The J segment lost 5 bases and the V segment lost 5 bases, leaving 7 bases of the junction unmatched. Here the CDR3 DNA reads TGTGCCAGCAGCTTACGGACAGGGTGGGAGACCCAGTACTTC. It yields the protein CASSLRTGWETQYF.

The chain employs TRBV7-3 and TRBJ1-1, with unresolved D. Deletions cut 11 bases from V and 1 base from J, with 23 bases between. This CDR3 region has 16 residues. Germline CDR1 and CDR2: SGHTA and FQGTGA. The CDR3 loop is CASKLNPQATNTEAFF. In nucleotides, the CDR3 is TGTGCCTCAAAGCTTAACCCCCAGGCAACGAACACTGAAGCTTTCTTT.

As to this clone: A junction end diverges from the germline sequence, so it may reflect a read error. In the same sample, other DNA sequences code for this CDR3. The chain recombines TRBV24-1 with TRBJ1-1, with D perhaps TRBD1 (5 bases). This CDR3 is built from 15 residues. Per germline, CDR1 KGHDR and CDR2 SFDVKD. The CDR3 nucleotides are TGTGCCACCAGCTTATCAGGGACTGGGAACACTGAAGCTTTCTTC. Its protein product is CATSLSGTGNTEAFF.

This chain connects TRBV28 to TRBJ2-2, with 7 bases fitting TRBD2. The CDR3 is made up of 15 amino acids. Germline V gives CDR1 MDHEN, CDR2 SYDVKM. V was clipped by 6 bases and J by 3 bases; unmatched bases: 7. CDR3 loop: CASSPSGDYTGELFF. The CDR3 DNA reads TGTGCCAGCAGCCCAAGCGGGGATTACACCGGGGAGCTGTTTTTT.

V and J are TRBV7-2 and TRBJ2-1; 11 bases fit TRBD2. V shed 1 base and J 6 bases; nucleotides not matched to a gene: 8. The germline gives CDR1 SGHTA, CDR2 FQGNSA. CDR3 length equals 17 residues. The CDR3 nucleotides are TGTGCCAGCAGCTTAGTAGGTAGCGGGGGGGGCCCCAATGAGCAGTTCTTC. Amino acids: CASSLVGSGGGPNEQFF.

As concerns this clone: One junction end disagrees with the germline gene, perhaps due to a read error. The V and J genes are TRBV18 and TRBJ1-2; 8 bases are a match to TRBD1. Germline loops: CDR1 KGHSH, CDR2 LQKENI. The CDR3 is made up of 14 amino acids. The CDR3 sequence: CVSSPQTGDAGYTF. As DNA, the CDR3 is TGTGTCAGCTCACCTCAGACAGGGGATGCTGGCTACACCTTC. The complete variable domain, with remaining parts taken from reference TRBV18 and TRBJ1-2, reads NAGVMQNPRHLVRRRGQEARLRCSPMKGHSHVYWYRQLPEEGLKFMVYLQKENIIDESGMPKERFSAEFPKEGPSILRIQQVVRGDSAAYFCVSSPQTGDAGYTFGSGTRLTVV.

The CDR3 sequence is CASSTGLAGYEQYF. CDR3 DNA: TGTGCCAGCAGCACCGGACTAGCGGGGTACGAGCAGTACTTC. This chain links TRBV11-2 with TRBJ2-7; 12 positions match TRBD2. V dropped 5 bases and J dropped 4; count of bases not matched to a gene: 3. This CDR3 region has 14 residues. Germline CDR1 SGHAT, CDR2 FQNNGV.

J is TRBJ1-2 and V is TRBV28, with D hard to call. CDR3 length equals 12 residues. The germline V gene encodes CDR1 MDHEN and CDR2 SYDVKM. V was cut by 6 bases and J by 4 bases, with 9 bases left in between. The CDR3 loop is CASSPLGYGYTF. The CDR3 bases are TGTGCCAGCAGCCCACTAGGCTATGGCTACACCTTC.

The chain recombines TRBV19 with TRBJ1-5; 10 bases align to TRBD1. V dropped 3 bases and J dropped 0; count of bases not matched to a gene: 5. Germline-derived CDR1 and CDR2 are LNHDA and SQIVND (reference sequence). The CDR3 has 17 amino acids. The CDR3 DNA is TGTGCCAGTAGTATGCCCGGGACAGGGGATAGCAATCAGCCCCAGCATTTT. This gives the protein CASSMPGTGDSNQPQHF.

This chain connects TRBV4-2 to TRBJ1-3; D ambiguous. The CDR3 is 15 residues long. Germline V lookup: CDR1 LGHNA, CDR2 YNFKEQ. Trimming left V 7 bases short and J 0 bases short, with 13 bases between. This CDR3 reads CASTEGGTSGNTIYF. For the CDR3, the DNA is TGTGCCAGCACCGAGGGCGGAACCTCTGGAAACACCATATATTTT.

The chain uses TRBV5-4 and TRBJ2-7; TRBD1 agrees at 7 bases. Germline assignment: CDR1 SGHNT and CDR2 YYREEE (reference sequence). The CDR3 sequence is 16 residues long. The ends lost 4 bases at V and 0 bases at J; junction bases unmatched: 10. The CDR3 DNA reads TGTGCCAGCAGCCCAGGGACAGTCCTCAGCTCCTACGAGCAGTACTTC. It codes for CASSPGTVLSSYEQYF. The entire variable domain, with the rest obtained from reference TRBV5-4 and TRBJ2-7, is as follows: ETGVTQSPTHLIKTRGQQVTLRCSSQSGHNTVSWYQQALGQGPQFIFQYYREEENGRGNFPPRFSGLQFPNYSSELNVNALELDDSALYLCASSPGTVLSSYEQYFGPGTRLTVT.

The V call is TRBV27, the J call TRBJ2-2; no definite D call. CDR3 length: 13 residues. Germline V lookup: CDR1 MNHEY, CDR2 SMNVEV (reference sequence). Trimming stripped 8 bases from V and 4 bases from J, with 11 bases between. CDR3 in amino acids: CASVKHSTGELFF. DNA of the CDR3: TGTGCCAGCGTAAAGCATAGCACCGGGGAGCTGTTTTTT.

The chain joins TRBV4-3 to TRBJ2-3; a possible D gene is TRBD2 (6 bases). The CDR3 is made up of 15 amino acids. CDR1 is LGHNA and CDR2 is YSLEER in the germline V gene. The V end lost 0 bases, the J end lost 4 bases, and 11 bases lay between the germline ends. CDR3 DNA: TGCGCCAGCAGCCAAGAGGGGGGAGGAGCAGATACGCAGTATTTT. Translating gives CASSQEGGGADTQYF.

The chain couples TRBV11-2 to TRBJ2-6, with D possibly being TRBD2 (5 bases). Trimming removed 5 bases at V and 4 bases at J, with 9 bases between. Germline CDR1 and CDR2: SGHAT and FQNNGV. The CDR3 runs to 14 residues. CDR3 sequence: CASSPRVGANVLTF. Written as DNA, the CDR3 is TGTGCCAGCAGCCCGCGGGTCGGGGCCAACGTCCTGACTTTC.

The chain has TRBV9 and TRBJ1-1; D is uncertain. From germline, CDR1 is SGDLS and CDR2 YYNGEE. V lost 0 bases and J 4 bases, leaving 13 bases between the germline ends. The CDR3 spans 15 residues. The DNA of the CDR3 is TGTGCCAGCAGCGTAGGAGGAACTGGCTCCACTGAAGCTTTCTTT. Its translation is CASSVGGTGSTEAFF.

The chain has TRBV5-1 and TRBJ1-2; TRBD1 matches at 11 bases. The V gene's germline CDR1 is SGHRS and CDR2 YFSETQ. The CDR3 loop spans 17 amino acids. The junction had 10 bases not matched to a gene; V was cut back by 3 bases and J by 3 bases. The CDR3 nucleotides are TGCGCCAGCAGCTCCCGGGCCGGACAGGGGGCAGACTATGGCTACACCTTC. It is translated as CASSSRAGQGADYGYTF.

The CDR3 bases are TGCGCCAGCAGGTTACAGGCCGAGGTGGATACGCAGTATTTT. Protein: CASRLQAEVDTQYF. The chain is built from TRBV5-1 and TRBJ2-3, with D perhaps TRBD1 (5 bases). CDR3 length equals 14 residues. Deletions cut 5 bases from V and 6 bases from J, with 16 bases between. The germline CDR1 and CDR2 sequences are SGHRS and YFSETQ. The full variable domain, its missing parts supplied by reference TRBV5-1 and TRBJ2-3, is KAGVTQTPRYLIKTRGQQVTLSCSPISGHRSVSWYQQTPGQGLQFLFEYFSETQRNKGNFPGRFSGRQFSNSRSEMNVSTLELGDSALYLCASRLQAEVDTQYFGPGTRLTVL.

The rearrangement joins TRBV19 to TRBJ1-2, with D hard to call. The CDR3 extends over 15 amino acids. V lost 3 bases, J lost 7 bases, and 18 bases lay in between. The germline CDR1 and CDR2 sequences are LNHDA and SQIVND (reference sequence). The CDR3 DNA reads TGTGCCAGTAGTATTTTTTGGAGCGGGTCGAGTGGCTACACCTTC. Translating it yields CASSIFWSGSSGYTF.

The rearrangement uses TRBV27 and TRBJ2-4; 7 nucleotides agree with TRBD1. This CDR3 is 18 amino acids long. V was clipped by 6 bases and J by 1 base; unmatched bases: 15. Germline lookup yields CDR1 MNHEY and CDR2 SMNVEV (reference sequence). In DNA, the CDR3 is TGTGCCAGCAGGGAAACGACAGGGACGGGTCGGGCCAAAAACATTCAGTACTTC. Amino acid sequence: CASRETTGTGRAKNIQYF.

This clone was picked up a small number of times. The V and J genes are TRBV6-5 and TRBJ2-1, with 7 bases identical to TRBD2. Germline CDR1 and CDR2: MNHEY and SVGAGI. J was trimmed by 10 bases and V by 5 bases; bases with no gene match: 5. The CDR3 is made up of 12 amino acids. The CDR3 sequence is CASSQTSYEQFF. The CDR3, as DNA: TGTGCCAGCAGTCAGACTAGCTACGAGCAGTTCTTC.